These 17 T cell receptor beta chains came from one sample sequenced in a study of T cells in narcolepsy. Using immunoSEQ multiplex PCR, the repertoire was profiled, and TCRdb retains in-frame clones only, with some absent. The repertoire consists of about 27,000 clones, with approximately 85% occurring once and the leading ten covering 5% to 8.5%. The material sequenced was memory (CD45RA-) CD4+ T cells from blood. The receptors shown here come from a human donor in good health.

This chain joins TRBV2 and TRBJ2-5; no definite D call. Germline CDR1 SNHLY, CDR2 FYNNEI. The CDR3 spans 12 residues. With 8 bases removed from V and 4 bases from J, the gap between germline ends came to 11 bases. CDR3 DNA: TGTGCCAGCTCATGGACGAGAGAGACCCAGTACTTC. Encoded protein: CASSWTRETQYF.

This clone was detected a few times. The chain carries TRBV6-1 and TRBJ2-1; 10 positions agree with TRBD2. Germline CDR1 and CDR2: MNHNS and SASEGT. This CDR3 region has 15 residues. Trimming removed 5 bases from V and 9 bases from J; junction bases left unmatched: 10. The CDR3 DNA is TGTGCCAGCAGTAAACTAAGCGGGGGGGCCCTTGAGCAGTTCTTC. Translation: CASSKLSGGALEQFF.

This chain links TRBV5-4 with TRBJ2-3; D is perhaps TRBD1 or TRBD2 (6 bases each). V gave up 2 bases and J gave up 2 bases, with 15 bases separating them. CDR3 length equals 16 residues. From germline, CDR1 is SGHNT and CDR2 YYREEE (reference sequence). The CDR3 sequence: CASSFLVGGSTDTQYF. The CDR3 nucleotides are TGTGCCAGCAGCTTCCTCGTGGGGGGCTCCACAGATACGCAGTATTTT.

This chain links TRBV4-2 with TRBJ1-2; no definite D call. Germline V gives CDR1 LGHNA, CDR2 YNFKEQ. V was clipped by 0 bases and J by 2 bases, with 4 bases between them. This CDR3 region has 13 residues. DNA for the CDR3: TGTGCCAGCAGCCAAGACTCCAACTATGGCTACACCTTC. Translation gives CASSQDSNYGYTF.

This chain connects TRBV7-2 to TRBJ2-1; 7 nucleotides align to TRBD1. Germline V gene sequence: CDR1 SGHTA, CDR2 FQGNSA. The CDR3 loop spans 13 amino acids. Trimming removed 4 bases from V and 13 bases from J; junction bases left unmatched: 10. CDR3 protein: CASSSGLRDRQFF. CDR3 DNA sequence: TGTGCCAGCAGCTCTGGACTCCGGGACAGACAGTTCTTC.

The rearrangement links TRBV7-2 to TRBJ2-1; TRBD2 agrees at 12 bases. Germline V gene lookup returns CDR1 SGHTA and CDR2 FQGNSA. Trimming at V came to 4 bases and at J to 7 bases, leaving 2 bases not matched to a gene. This CDR3 contains 14 residues. Here the CDR3 DNA reads TGTGCCAGCAGCTCAACTAGCGGGGGGAATGAGCAGTTCTTC. Translated: CASSSTSGGNEQFF.

The V call is TRBV27, the J call TRBJ2-3; 8 bases align to TRBD1. The trim removed 5 bases at V and 3 bases at J, leaving 10 bases unmatched. The V gene's germline CDR1 is MNHEY and CDR2 SMNVEV (reference sequence). The CDR3 has 16 amino acids. CDR3 in amino acids: CASSPRTGFGTDTQYF. CDR3 coding DNA: TGTGCCAGCAGTCCAAGGACAGGGTTTGGTACAGATACGCAGTATTTT.

V usage is TRBV7-9 and J usage is TRBJ2-3; 9 nucleotides agree with TRBD1. V lost 3 bases to trimming and J lost 7 bases; unmatched junction nucleotides: 11. From germline, CDR1 is SEHNR and CDR2 FQNEAQ (reference sequence). The CDR3 covers 16 residues. The chain's CDR3 is CASSFTGTGNQNTQYF. CDR3 nucleotide sequence: TGTGCCAGCAGCTTTACCGGGACAGGGAATCAAAATACGCAGTATTTT. The variable domain in full, completed from reference TRBV7-9 and TRBJ2-3, reads DTGVSQNPRHKITKRGQNVTFRCDPISEHNRLYWYRQTLGQGPEFLTYFQNEAQLEKSRLLSDRFSAERPKGSFSTLEIQRTEQGDSAMYLCASSFTGTGNQNTQYFGPGTRLTVL.

The chain joins TRBV4-2 to TRBJ2-7, with 11 positions matching TRBD2. The CDR3 has 14 amino acids. J lost 2 bases, V lost 5 bases, and 2 bases had no gene match. In germline, CDR1 is LGHNA, CDR2 YNFKEQ. The CDR3 spells CASSLLAGAYEQYF. CDR3 nucleotide sequence: TGTGCCAGCAGCTTACTAGCGGGGGCCTACGAGCAGTACTTC.

This chain links TRBV5-1 with TRBJ2-1; 11 bases are a match to TRBD1. This CDR3 has 13 amino acids. Trimming took 4 bases from V and 9 from J; bases not matched to a gene: 3. Per germline, CDR1 SGHRS and CDR2 YFSETQ. For the CDR3, the DNA is TGCGCCAGCAGCCCCGGGACAGGGGGTGAGCAGTTCTTC. Its protein is CASSPGTGGEQFF.

The V gene is TRBV6-1, the J gene TRBJ1-4; 10 bases are a match to TRBD1. J gave up 8 bases and V 3 bases, and 6 bases lay outside the gene matches. In germline, CDR1 is MNHNS, CDR2 SASEGT. The CDR3 totals 15 residues. CDR3 nucleotide sequence: TGTGCCAGCAGTGATACGACAGGGGGCAGAGAAAAACTGTTTTTT. This sequence encodes CASSDTTGGREKLFF.

The V and J genes are TRBV6-6 and TRBJ1-1; D ambiguous. Germline CDR1 and CDR2: MNHNY and SVGAGI (reference sequence). V was pared by 1 base and J by 7 bases, with 7 bases between. This CDR3 spans 12 amino acids. CDR3 sequence reads: CASSYYNYEAFF. The CDR3 DNA reads TGTGCCAGCAGTTACTACAATTATGAAGCTTTCTTT.

The chain uses TRBV6-5 and TRBJ2-1, with 10 positions matching TRBD2. The CDR3 contains 14 residues. The germline V gene encodes CDR1 MNHEY and CDR2 SVGAGI. The junction had 5 bases not matched to a gene; V was cut back by 5 bases and J by 7 bases. CDR3 in DNA: TGTGCCAGCAGTGACAGCGGGAGGGGGAATGAGCAGTTCTTC. This codes for CASSDSGRGNEQFF.

CDR3 coding DNA: TGTGCCAGCAGCTTAGGGGAGGGCATCTCTTCCTACAATGAGCAGTTCTTC. Translation: CASSLGEGISSYNEQFF. The chain uses TRBV7-9 and TRBJ2-1; 7 positions agree with TRBD2. The CDR3 totals 17 residues. The V and J ends lost 1 base and 1 base, in that order; junction bases with no gene match: 7. The V gene's germline CDR1 is SEHNR and CDR2 FQNEAQ (reference sequence).

This clone occurred a few times. The chain employs TRBV19 and TRBJ1-5; TRBD1 aligns across 7 bases. Trimming at V came to 10 bases and at J to 2 bases, leaving 5 bases not matched to a gene. Looked up from germline, CDR1 is LNHDA and CDR2 is SQIVND (reference sequence). This CDR3 region has 13 residues. The DNA of the CDR3 is TGTGCCACAGGGGGAGTTGGCAATCAGCCCCAGCATTTT. Protein: CATGGVGNQPQHF.

This clone was recorded only once. V usage is TRBV5-8 and J usage is TRBJ2-7; D remains unclear. Looked up from germline, CDR1 is SGHTS and CDR2 is YDEGEE. The V end lost 2 bases, the J end lost 7 bases, and 4 bases lay between the germline ends. CDR3 length: 10 residues. CDR3 DNA sequence: TGTGCCAGCAGCTTCCGGGAGCAGTACTTC. Translated: CASSFREQYF.

This clone appeared a few times. The chain combines TRBV30 with TRBJ1-2; 9 nucleotides line up with TRBD1. The germline CDR1 and CDR2 sequences are GTSNPN and SVGIG (reference sequence). Losses at the gene ends were 6 bases for V and 5 bases for J; bases not matched to a gene: 13. This CDR3 comprises 15 residues. The CDR3 DNA is TGTGCCTGTCACCGGGACAGGGCTATTACATATGGCTACACCTTC. It encodes CACHRDRAITYGYTF.